A single sample gave rise to the 27 T cell receptor beta chains below, sequenced in a study of identical twins. TCRdb redid the calling of the 5' RACE reads with MiXCR, one entry per CDR3 protein. The data hold roughly 240,000 distinct CDR3 sequences, with 6.5% to 9% observed a single time. The data were also submitted as part of a second study, on yellow fever vaccine responses in identical twins.

The specimen was CD8+ T cells sorted from blood. All receptors derive from a woman under 30 in good health.

On this clonotype itself: Since a much larger clone is just one base distant, this may be a read error. The CDR3 coding sequence is TGTGCCAGCAGTTTCATGTCTAACGGGGAAGCTTTCTTT. Translating it yields CASSFMSNGEAFF. The gene calls are TRBV28 and TRBJ1-1; D unresolved. Per germline, CDR1 MDHEN and CDR2 SYDVKM. The V gene lost 3 bases and the J gene lost 8 bases, with 13 bases spanning the gap. This CDR3 has 13 amino acids.

The chain is built from TRBV29-1 and TRBJ2-7; 10 bases line up with TRBD1. This CDR3 has 14 amino acids. V was clipped by 1 base and J by 6 bases; unmatched bases: 6. Germline lookup yields CDR1 SQVTM and CDR2 ANQGSEA. CDR3 amino acids: CSVEGQTGGLEQYV. In nucleotides, the CDR3 is TGCAGCGTTGAAGGGCAGACAGGGGGCCTCGAGCAGTACGTC.

This chain connects TRBV7-2 to TRBJ1-6; D is possibly TRBD1 (6 bases). V was pared by 1 base and J by 7 bases, with 11 bases between. The CDR3 spans 15 residues. CDR1 is SGHTA and CDR2 is FQGNSA in the germline V gene. The CDR3 protein is CASSLGTVKNSPLHF. Here the CDR3 DNA reads TGTGCCAGCAGCTTAGGGACAGTGAAAAATTCACCCCTCCACTTT.

The chain is built from TRBV20-1 and TRBJ2-1; D not certain. Germline V gene lookup returns CDR1 DFQATT and CDR2 SNEGSKA (reference sequence). V was cut by 3 bases and J by 6 bases, with 9 bases left in between. The length of the CDR3 is 12 residues. For the CDR3, the DNA is TGCAGTGCTAGTGATGGGCGCAATGAGCAGTTCTTC. It codes for CSASDGRNEQFF.

The V and J genes are TRBV3-1 and TRBJ1-4; 9 positions agree with TRBD1. Germline V CDR1 and CDR2: LGHDT, YNNKEL (reference sequence). This CDR3 comprises 16 residues. Trimming at V came to 3 bases and at J to 7 bases, leaving 9 bases not matched to a gene. Here the CDR3 DNA reads TGTGCCAGCAGCCAGTTACAGGGGGCAGTGAGTGAAAAACTGTTTTTT. Its protein product is CASSQLQGAVSEKLFF.

The rearrangement links TRBV6-1 to TRBJ2-7; tentative D call: TRBD1 (5 bases). Germline CDR1 reads MNHNS; CDR2 reads SASEGT. Deletions cut 0 bases from V and 5 bases from J, with 14 bases between. This CDR3 has 15 amino acids. The CDR3 loop reads CASSEARQGINEQYV. DNA for the CDR3: TGTGCCAGCAGTGAAGCGCGCCAGGGAATCAACGAGCAGTACGTC.

The chain links TRBV7-6 to TRBJ2-2, with 9 nucleotides matching TRBD1. V was clipped by 4 bases and J by 3 bases; unmatched bases: 6. The CDR3 loop spans 16 amino acids. From germline, CDR1 is SGHVS and CDR2 FNYEAQ. The CDR3 protein is CASSSADRGYTGELFF. CDR3 bases: TGTGCCAGCAGCTCTGCCGACAGGGGGTACACCGGGGAGCTGTTTTTT.

This clonotype showed up just a few times. This sequence joins TRBV7-9 and TRBJ2-5, with D perhaps being TRBD1 or TRBD2 (6 bases each). V was trimmed by 1 base and J by 5 bases, leaving 8 bases between them. The germline gives CDR1 SEHNR, CDR2 FQNEAQ (reference sequence). This CDR3 is 13 amino acids long. This chain's CDR3 is CASSLDGGETQYF. For the CDR3, the DNA is TGTGCCAGCAGCTTAGACGGGGGCGAGACCCAGTACTTC.

Ten or more counts support this clonotype. This sequence joins TRBV20-1 and TRBJ2-2; 9 nucleotides match TRBD1. Trimming took 0 bases from V and 0 from J; bases not matched to a gene: 2. Germline lookup yields CDR1 DFQATT and CDR2 SNEGSKA (reference sequence). The CDR3 has 16 amino acids. The CDR3 DNA reads as TGCAGTGCTAGAGATCGGGACAGGGCGAACACCGGGGAGCTGTTTTTT. Its protein product is CSARDRDRANTGELFF.

The V and J genes are TRBV7-2 and TRBJ2-2; TRBD2 matches at 15 bases. V lost 5 bases, J lost 4 bases, and 14 bases stayed unmatched. Germline assignment: CDR1 SGHTA and CDR2 FQGNSA. This CDR3 contains 20 residues. The CDR3 coding sequence is TGTGCCAGCAGCAGCGCTGCGGGACTAGCGGGAGGTTTGAGCACCGGGGAGCTGTTTTTT. Translated, it gives CASSSAAGLAGGLSTGELFF.

This clonotype was detected a few times. The V and J genes are TRBV27 and TRBJ2-1; D possibly corresponds to TRBD2 (5 bases). The CDR3 consists of 13 residues. CDR1 is MNHEY, CDR2 SMNVEV, per germline (reference sequence). V was pared by 3 bases and J by 9 bases, with 12 bases between. CDR3 loop: CASSLSSEGEQFF. The CDR3 nucleotides are TGTGCCAGCAGTTTGTCATCAGAGGGTGAGCAGTTCTTC.

This clonotype has ten or more counts. Mismatch with germline at one junction end may stem from a read error. V gene TRBV2 combines with J gene TRBJ2-2; D is unresolved. Per the germline V gene, CDR1 is SNHLY and CDR2 is FYNNEI. The length of the CDR3 is 12 residues. The CDR3 region is CASSVGPGELFF. The DNA for the CDR3 is TGTGCGAGCAGCGTAGGGCCCGGGGAGCTGTTTTTT.

This clonotype showed up just a few times. This sequence joins TRBV12-3 or TRBV12-4 and TRBJ2-2; D call uncertain. Trimming removed 3 bases at V and 5 bases at J, with 13 bases between. This CDR3 region has 15 residues. This CDR3 reads CASSFNSLGTGELFF. DNA for the CDR3: TGTGCCAGCAGTTTTAATTCACTGGGGACCGGGGAGCTGTTTTTT.

V gene TRBV19 combines with J gene TRBJ1-5; unclear D gene. Deletions cut 5 bases from V and 0 bases from J, with 11 bases between. The CDR3 is 15 residues long. Germline CDR1 is LNHDA and CDR2 is SQIVND (reference sequence). The CDR3 nucleotides read TGTGCCAGTAGTGTCCCCGGGTCTAGCAATCAGCCCCAGCATTTT. Residues: CASSVPGSSNQPQHF.

Remarks on this clonotype: This may arise from a read error, as a much more abundant clone is one base away. The chain joins TRBV25-1 to TRBJ2-1, with D tentatively TRBD1 (5 bases). The CDR3 has 14 residues. Trimming removed 6 bases at V and 4 bases at J, with 13 bases between. CDR1 MGHDK and CDR2 SYGVNS come from the germline V gene. CDR3 protein: CASSHLGLYNEQFF. DNA of the CDR3: TGTGCCAGCAGCCACCTGGGGCTATACAATGAGCAGTTCTTC.

This chain uses TRBV3-1 with TRBJ2-1; D call uncertain. From germline, CDR1 is LGHDT and CDR2 YNNKEL (reference sequence). The CDR3 is 17 amino acids. The germline V and J ends were trimmed by 0 bases and 3 bases, with 15 bases remaining between them. CDR3 nucleotides: TGTGCCAGCAGCCAAGATCCTCGGAACAGCTACTACAATGAGCAGTTCTTC. Encoded protein: CASSQDPRNSYYNEQFF.

The chain combines TRBV7-6 with TRBJ2-3; TRBD1 might be the D (5 bases). Germline loops: CDR1 SGHVS, CDR2 FNYEAQ. V was pared by 4 bases and J by 2 bases, with 16 bases between. This CDR3 spans 16 amino acids. The chain's CDR3 is CASSSAGSSNTDTQYF. CDR3 DNA sequence: TGTGCCAGCAGCTCAGCAGGGTCCAGTAACACAGATACGCAGTATTTT.

This clonotype was counted many times. The rearrangement links TRBV4-1 to TRBJ2-7, with unresolved D. This CDR3 is 14 amino acids long. V shed 2 bases and J shed 4 bases, with 12 bases lying between them. Germline V gives CDR1 MGHRA, CDR2 YSYEKL. Here the CDR3 DNA reads TGCGCCAGCAGCCAAAAACCACTCCCTTACGAGCAGTACTTC. The encoded protein is CASSQKPLPYEQYF.

V gene TRBV10-3 combines with J gene TRBJ2-1; 8 positions agree with TRBD2. CDR3 length: 15 residues. The V gene's germline CDR1 is ENHRY and CDR2 SYGVKD. The V and J ends lost 10 bases and 3 bases, in that order; junction bases with no gene match: 11. The DNA of the CDR3 is TGTGCCACGAGTTCGGGGGGGCTAGACTACAATGAGCAGTTCTTC. Translation gives CATSSGGLDYNEQFF.

The genes are TRBV5-6 and TRBJ2-1; 8 bases agree with TRBD1. Germline V gives CDR1 SGHDT, CDR2 YYEEEE. This CDR3 contains 12 residues. The ends lost 2 bases at V and 9 bases at J; junction bases unmatched: 1. The CDR3 loop is CASSLQGGEQFF. In DNA, the CDR3 is TGTGCCAGCAGCTTACAGGGGGGTGAGCAGTTCTTC. Full variable domain (outside the CDR3, taken from reference TRBV5-6 and TRBJ2-1): DAGVTQSPTHLIKTRGQQVTLRCSPKSGHDTVSWYQQALGQGPQFIFQYYEEEERQRGNFPDRFSGHQFPNYSSELNVNALLLGDSALYLCASSLQGGEQFFGPGTRLTVL.

This clonotype was counted many times. The rearrangement joins TRBV7-9 to TRBJ2-7; no firm D call. Germline V gene sequence: CDR1 SEHNR, CDR2 FQNEAQ (reference sequence). CDR3 length: 12 residues. The ends were cut back, 5 bases at V and 2 bases at J, with 7 bases in the middle. In DNA, the CDR3 is TGTGCCAGCAGCGAGTATGCCTACGAGCAGTACTTC. It yields the protein CASSEYAYEQYF.

The rearrangement links TRBV18 to TRBJ2-1; either TRBD1 or TRBD2 may supply D (5 bases each). The V gene's germline CDR1 is KGHSH and CDR2 LQKENI. The CDR3 sequence is 13 residues long. Trimming took 4 bases from V and 7 from J, leaving 11 bases between them. CDR3 sequence: CASSHEWGNEQFF. CDR3 coding DNA: TGTGCCAGCTCACACGAATGGGGGAATGAGCAGTTCTTC.

This clonotype appeared a few times. This chain links TRBV21-1 with TRBJ2-7. TRBV21-1 is a known pseudogene. There are 14 residues in the CDR3. CDR3 nucleotide sequence: TGTGCCAGCAGCAAAGCGCGGACTCCCTACGAGCAGTACTTC. Protein product: CASSKARTPYEQYF.

This CDR3 reads CASSSGRPGPLHF. For the CDR3, the DNA is TGTGCCAGCAGCTCGGGACGACCTGGACCCCTCCACTTT. The gene calls are TRBV7-9 and TRBJ1-6; tentative D call: TRBD1 (5 bases). Germline lookup yields CDR1 SEHNR and CDR2 FQNEAQ (reference sequence). V was pared by 4 bases and J by 12 bases, with 13 bases between. This CDR3 has 13 amino acids.

The genes are TRBV12-3 or TRBV12-4 and TRBJ2-3, with a weak D call TRBD2 (6 bases). The CDR3 sequence is 15 residues long. Between the trimmed V and J ends, which lost 3 bases and 3 bases, there was a span of 13 bases. CDR3 sequence reads: CASSLGDGTTDTQYF. The CDR3 DNA is TGTGCCAGCAGTTTGGGAGACGGGACTACAGATACGCAGTATTTT.

The chain links TRBV6-1 to TRBJ1-3; a weak D match, TRBD1 (5 bases). Trimming cost V 2 bases and J 4 bases, with 12 bases left between them. The germline V gene has CDR1 MNHNS and CDR2 SASEGT. This CDR3 is 15 amino acids long. DNA of the CDR3: TGTGCCAGCAGTGAACTGGGGCATAGCGGAAACACCATATATTTT. This translates into CASSELGHSGNTIYF.

J is TRBJ2-1 and V is TRBV13, with 7 bases fitting TRBD1. The ends lost 1 base at V and 5 bases at J; junction bases unmatched: 14. Germline V gene data show CDR1 as PRHDT and CDR2 as FYEKMQ (reference sequence). This CDR3 region has 18 residues. Written as DNA, the CDR3 is TGTGCCAGCAGCTTAGTAGGTCGTAGGGGGCTGGTCGACAATGAGCAGTTCTTC. Translated, it gives CASSLVGRRGLVDNEQFF.